The 23 T cell receptor beta chains reported below all come from one sample, sequenced in a study of cytomegalovirus exposure and HLA in healthy donors. Primers for the PCR totalled 60 Vbeta and 13 Jbeta. The table came from immunoSEQ multiplex PCR; TCRdb's copy has only in-frame clones and leaves some out. The sample includes about 210,000 clones, about 85% of them seen just once. The specimen was PBMCs. These receptors all stem from a girl aged 2-10 years in good health and CMV-seronegative.

CDR3 loop: CASSSPSSYEQYF. The CDR3 bases are TGCGCCAGCAGCAGTCCTAGCTCCTACGAGCAGTACTTC. The V call is TRBV5-1, the J call TRBJ2-5; no firm D call. The J call may be mistaken, given a closer DNA end match to TRBJ2-7. In germline, CDR1 is SGHRS, CDR2 YFSETQ. CDR3 length: 13 residues.

V usage is TRBV9 and J usage is TRBJ2-5; 11 positions agree with TRBD1. The CDR3 spans 17 residues. The V gene end was trimmed by 3 bases and the J gene end by 2 bases; junction bases not matched to a gene: 9. CDR1 SGDLS and CDR2 YYNGEE come from the germline V gene. For the CDR3, the DNA is TGTGCCAGCAGCGCCGGACAGGGGGCGGGTTATCAAGAGACCCAGTACTTC. Its translation is CASSAGQGAGYQETQYF.

This clone was seen just once. The chain uses TRBV7-9 and TRBJ1-2, with D possibly TRBD1 on 6 matching bases. The V and J ends lost 5 bases and 4 bases respectively, with 14 bases between them. Germline-derived CDR1 and CDR2 are SEHNR and FQNEAQ (reference sequence). The CDR3 is 14 residues long. In DNA, the CDR3 is TGTGCCAGCAGCCTATTCCCAGGGGCCTATGGCTACACCTTC. This encodes CASSLFPGAYGYTF. The whole variable domain, remainder taken from reference TRBV7-9 and TRBJ1-2, is DTGVSQNPRHKITKRGQNVTFRCDPISEHNRLYWYRQTLGQGPEFLTYFQNEAQLEKSRLLSDRFSAERPKGSFSTLEIQRTEQGDSAMYLCASSLFPGAYGYTFGSGTRLTVV.

The chain combines TRBV7-9 with TRBJ2-7, with 8 nucleotides matching TRBD2. V shed 5 bases and J 2 bases; nucleotides not matched to a gene: 17. Looked up from germline, CDR1 is SEHNR and CDR2 is FQNEAQ (reference sequence). The CDR3 runs to 18 residues. As DNA, the CDR3 is TGTGCCAGCAGCCCCGGTTCATCAGGGACTAGTGCAGCCTACGAGCAGTACTTC. Translated, it gives CASSPGSSGTSAAYEQYF.

The chain links TRBV5-1 to TRBJ2-2, with 7 bases matching TRBD2. The CDR3 has 15 amino acids. The trim removed 0 bases at V and 1 base at J, leaving 0 bases unmatched. Germline lookup yields CDR1 SGHRS and CDR2 YFSETQ. The DNA for the CDR3 is TGCGCCAGCAGCTTGGCTAGCGGGAACACCGGGGAGCTGTTTTTT. As protein: CASSLASGNTGELFF.

The chain employs TRBV30 and TRBJ2-5, with 9 bases identical to TRBD1. The CDR3 is made up of 13 amino acids. J was trimmed by 5 bases and V by 3 bases; bases with no gene match: 4. The germline gives CDR1 GTSNPN, CDR2 SVGIG (reference sequence). The CDR3 nucleotides read TGTGCCTGGAGCCGACAGGGGGGCGAGACCCAGTACTTC. Amino acids: CAWSRQGGETQYF.

Worth noting for this clone: Other DNA sequences in the same sample also yield this CDR3. J is TRBJ1-6 and V is TRBV6-5; 11 bases fit TRBD1. The germline gives CDR1 MNHEY, CDR2 SVGAGI. The CDR3 has 16 amino acids. V dropped 2 bases and J dropped 9; count of bases not matched to a gene: 6. In nucleotides, the CDR3 is TGTGCCAGCAGTTACCTGGGGACAGGGGGGAGTTCACCCCTCCACTTT. Translation: CASSYLGTGGSSPLHF.

Written as DNA, the CDR3 is TGTGCCAGCAGTGTGTCAGATTCACCCCTCCACTTT. It yields the protein CASSVSDSPLHF. The chain links TRBV6-1 to TRBJ1-6, with D uncertain. This CDR3 region has 12 residues. Trimming shortened V by 4 bases and J by 8 bases, and 6 bases separated the two germline ends. Germline loops: CDR1 MNHNS, CDR2 SASEGT.

This rearrangement joins TRBV6-5 to TRBJ2-1; TRBD2 matches at 10 bases. The V gene's germline CDR1 is MNHEY and CDR2 SVGAGI. The CDR3 contains 15 residues. V lost 6 bases, J lost 2 bases, and 4 bases stayed unmatched. The CDR3 nucleotides read TGTGCCAGCAGCCGAGGACTAGCGGCCTACAATGAGCAGTTCTTC. Translating gives CASSRGLAAYNEQFF.

The chain has TRBV4-1 and TRBJ1-2, with 7 nucleotides matching TRBD1. Trimming cost V 4 bases and J 2 bases; bases outside gene matches: 13. The CDR3 runs 17 residues. Germline V lookup: CDR1 MGHRA, CDR2 YSYEKL. As DNA, the CDR3 is TGCGCCAGCAGCCTGCGATCCGACAGGGTAGGCAACTATGGCTACACCTTC. It yields the protein CASSLRSDRVGNYGYTF.

The chain employs TRBV18 and TRBJ2-2, with D possibly TRBD2 on 5 matching bases. V lost 0 bases, J lost 7 bases, and 6 bases lay in between. CDR3 length equals 13 residues. Germline V CDR1 and CDR2: KGHSH, LQKENI. CDR3: CASSPPGDGELFF. CDR3 bases: TGTGCCAGCTCACCACCGGGAGACGGGGAGCTGTTTTTT.

V gene TRBV5-4 combines with J gene TRBJ2-1; 9 positions match TRBD2. The trim removed 1 base at V and 3 bases at J, leaving 2 bases unmatched. The V gene's germline CDR1 is SGHNT and CDR2 YYREEE (reference sequence). The CDR3 contains 15 residues. The CDR3 region is CASSLRTSDYNEQFF. For the CDR3, the DNA is TGTGCCAGCAGCTTGCGGACTAGCGACTACAATGAGCAGTTCTTC.

As to this clone: This same CDR3 is encoded by further DNA sequences in the sample. The chain joins TRBV7-9 to TRBJ2-7; 7 positions agree with TRBD2. The CDR3 is made up of 15 amino acids. The germline CDR1 and CDR2 sequences are SEHNR and FQNEAQ (reference sequence). The trim removed 1 base at V and 3 bases at J, leaving 6 bases unmatched. CDR3 in amino acids: CASSLGRGGSYEQYF. CDR3 in DNA: TGTGCCAGCAGCTTAGGTCGTGGCGGGAGCTACGAGCAGTACTTC.

This clone occurred a few times. The chain couples TRBV11-2 to TRBJ2-2; TRBD1 agrees at 7 bases. This CDR3 comprises 16 residues. Germline-derived CDR1 and CDR2 are SGHAT and FQNNGV. Unmatched junction bases numbered 9, after V lost 5 bases and J lost 3 bases. For the CDR3, the DNA is TGTGCCAGCAGCGAGGGCCGGGACAGCGACACCGGGGAGCTGTTTTTT. Translated: CASSEGRDSDTGELFF.

V is TRBV5-4 and J is TRBJ2-2; D is possibly TRBD1 (6 bases). The CDR3 extends over 16 amino acids. The V gene lost 6 bases and the J gene lost 7 bases, with 22 bases spanning the gap. Germline V CDR1 and CDR2: SGHNT, YYREEE (reference sequence). The CDR3 here is CASKTGVQGPGGELFF. DNA of the CDR3: TGTGCCAGCAAAACTGGGGTTCAGGGGCCGGGCGGGGAGCTGTTTTTT.

V is TRBV10-2 and J is TRBJ2-2; D possibly corresponds to TRBD2 (5 bases). Trimming removed 3 bases at V and 10 bases at J, with 9 bases between. This CDR3 has 12 residues. Per germline, CDR1 WSHSY and CDR2 SAAADI. The CDR3 region has the DNA TGCGCCAGCAGTGAACTGGGAGTGGAGCTGTTTTTT. Its translation: CASSELGVELFF.

The V and J genes are TRBV5-8 and TRBJ1-3; D gene ambiguous. The V gene lost 0 bases and the J gene lost 0 bases, with 13 bases spanning the gap. The CDR3 sequence is 17 residues long. Germline V gives CDR1 SGHTS, CDR2 YDEGEE. The CDR3 DNA sequence: TGTGCCAGCAGCTTGGGGTGGCAGGCAGCCTCTGGAAACACCATATATTTT. Protein sequence: CASSLGWQAASGNTIYF.

This chain uses TRBV5-4 with TRBJ1-3; D gene uncertain. The V and J ends lost 3 bases and 2 bases respectively, with 9 bases between them. This CDR3 spans 14 amino acids. CDR1 is SGHNT, CDR2 YYREEE, per germline (reference sequence). The CDR3 DNA reads TGTGCCAGCAGCTCCGCGGTGACTGGAAACACCATATATTTT. Amino acid sequence: CASSSAVTGNTIYF.

This clone showed up just a few times. The rearrangement joins TRBV5-6 to TRBJ1-2; D unclear. V lost 0 bases to trimming and J lost 8 bases, with 11 bases between them. The CDR3 runs 13 residues. The germline V gene encodes CDR1 SGHDT and CDR2 YYEEEE. CDR3 residues: CASSLDEPKGYTF. Written as DNA, the CDR3 is TGTGCCAGCAGCTTGGATGAGCCCAAGGGCTACACCTTC.

This clone was detected once. CDR3 nucleotides: TGTGCCAGCAGCGGGACACTCAACTATGGCTACACCTTC. This encodes CASSGTLNYGYTF. The V gene is TRBV2, the J gene TRBJ1-2, with D possibly matching TRBD1 (6 bases). Per the germline V gene, CDR1 is SNHLY and CDR2 is FYNNEI. V gave up 6 bases and J gave up 2 bases, with 10 bases separating them. The CDR3 has 13 residues.

V usage is TRBV6-5 and J usage is TRBJ2-7; the D gene is possibly TRBD1 (6 bases). CDR1 and CDR2 (germline): MNHEY, SVGAGI. Trimming pared 3 bases from V and 4 bases from J, leaving 13 bases between. This CDR3 comprises 14 residues. Here the CDR3 DNA reads TGTGCCAGCAGTTATAGAGGACAGACATACGAGCAGTACTTC. Protein sequence: CASSYRGQTYEQYF.

This clone appeared once. The rearrangement uses TRBV5-1 and TRBJ2-1; 7 nucleotides match TRBD2. CDR1 and CDR2 (germline): SGHRS, YFSETQ. The V and J ends lost 4 bases and 1 base, in that order; junction bases with no gene match: 11. The CDR3 contains 17 residues. This CDR3 is CASSPGLIRGSYNEQFF. CDR3 nucleotide sequence: TGCGCCAGCAGCCCGGGACTAATAAGAGGGTCCTACAATGAGCAGTTCTTC.

The genes are TRBV7-2 and TRBJ2-7; 8 bases agree with TRBD1. The junction had 15 bases not matched to a gene; V was cut back by 5 bases and J by 9 bases. The germline V gene has CDR1 SGHTA and CDR2 FQGNSA. CDR3 length: 15 amino acids. The CDR3 loop is CASSIPQGAQGGQYF. The CDR3, as DNA: TGTGCCAGCAGCATCCCGCAGGGGGCGCAGGGTGGGCAGTACTTC.